These 24 T cell receptor beta chains originate from one sample sequenced in a study of blood T cells in healthy people across ages. Next came a second PCR, run for roughly 6 to 11 cycles, which used a sample-barcoded 5' primer along with a J-beta primer mix. TCRdb re-analysed the 5' RACE reads in MiXCR, keeping a single row per CDR3 protein. The sample records fewer than 1 million distinct CDR3 sequences, around 45% being singletons. Source material: blood. The receptors stem from a man in his 60s in good health.

This clonotype was counted only a few times. J is TRBJ1-4 and V is TRBV6-1; D unclear. V lost 7 bases, J lost 0 bases, and 9 bases lay in between. The CDR3 extends over 14 amino acids. Germline assignment: CDR1 MNHNS and CDR2 SASEGT. The CDR3 sequence is CASNSGSTNEKLFF. CDR3 in DNA: TGTGCCAGCAACTCAGGTTCAACTAATGAAAAACTGTTTTTT.

The J gene is TRBJ1-3, the V gene TRBV29-1; D not resolved. Germline V gene data show CDR1 as SQVTM and CDR2 as ANQGSEA. The length of the CDR3 is 12 residues. V lost 4 bases to trimming and J lost 2 bases, with 6 bases between them. The CDR3 sequence: CSVAAAGNTIYF. Written as DNA, the CDR3 is TGCAGCGTTGCCGCGGCTGGAAACACCATATATTTT.

This chain uses TRBV10-3 with TRBJ2-5; 10 nucleotides line up with TRBD1. The CDR3 has 13 residues. The V gene's germline CDR1 is ENHRY and CDR2 SYGVKD. The ends lost 6 bases at V and 6 bases at J; junction bases unmatched: 4. DNA of the CDR3: TGTGCCATCAGGGGGGACAGGGGTCAGACCCAGTACTTC. Residues: CAIRGDRGQTQYF.

The rearrangement uses TRBV7-6 and TRBJ2-1; possibly TRBD1 for D (5 bases). From germline, CDR1 is SGHVS and CDR2 FNYEAQ. Between the trimmed V and J ends, which lost 5 bases and 9 bases, there was a span of 11 bases. There are 12 residues in the CDR3. The CDR3 nucleotides are TGTGCCAGCAGCGCGCAGGGCCCTGAGCAGTTCTTC. Its translation: CASSAQGPEQFF.

About this clonotype: This may come from a read error, since a much larger clone is one base off. J is TRBJ2-7 and V is TRBV27, with D unresolved. The V gene's germline CDR1 is MNHEY and CDR2 SMNVEV (reference sequence). The CDR3 runs 13 residues. Trimming cost V 3 bases and J 10 bases, with 16 bases left between them. The CDR3 is CASSFWGEEPQYF. The CDR3, as DNA: TGTGCCAGCAGTTTCTGGGGTGAGGAGCCCCAGTACTTC.

Only a few counts were recorded for this clonotype. The chain recombines TRBV5-6 with TRBJ1-1; D not resolved. The CDR3 spans 14 residues. V shed 2 bases and J shed 7 bases, with 15 bases lying between them. The germline gives CDR1 SGHDT, CDR2 YYEEEE. CDR3 bases: TGTGCCAGCAGCTTTTTCCAGGAATGGGGTGAAGCTTTCTTT. Protein: CASSFFQEWGEAFF.

The V gene is TRBV13, the J gene TRBJ2-7; 7 bases agree with TRBD2. CDR1 PRHDT and CDR2 FYEKMQ come from the germline V gene (reference sequence). Germline trimming cut 5 bases from V and 0 bases from J; bases unmatched to any gene: 10. This CDR3 contains 16 residues. This chain's CDR3 is CASSPPGEGPSYEQYF. CDR3 nucleotides: TGTGCCAGCAGCCCCCCTGGGGAGGGCCCCTCCTACGAGCAGTACTTC.

The J gene is TRBJ2-1, the V gene TRBV4-1, with TRBD1 matching over 8 bases. The CDR3 is made up of 16 amino acids. V trimming: 1 base; J trimming: 4 bases; junction bases outside the gene matches: 6. Germline values: CDR1 MGHRA, CDR2 YSYEKL. The DNA of the CDR3 is TGCGCCAGCAGCCAAGTTCCCAGGGGGCGGTACAATGAGCAGTTCTTC. As protein: CASSQVPRGRYNEQFF.

The chain is built from TRBV6-5 and TRBJ1-2, with a weak D call TRBD1 (5 bases). V was shortened by 0 bases and J by 11 bases, with 19 bases between the two germline ends. The CDR3 extends over 15 amino acids. Germline V lookup: CDR1 MNHEY, CDR2 SVGAGI. CDR3 DNA: TGTGCCAGCAGTTACTCGCAGGGACGTCGCCCAGTGTACACCTTC. It yields the protein CASSYSQGRRPVYTF.

The chain carries TRBV12-3 or TRBV12-4 and TRBJ1-2, with 8 bases that match TRBD1. The length of the CDR3 is 15 residues. Trimming cost V 2 bases and J 5 bases; bases outside gene matches: 7. In DNA form, the CDR3 reads TGTGCCAGCAGTTTACAGCAGGGGGCGAGGTATGGCTACACCTTC. Amino acids: CASSLQQGARYGYTF.

This chain uses TRBV29-1 with TRBJ1-2; possibly TRBD1 for D (6 bases). The germline gives CDR1 SQVTM, CDR2 ANQGSEA. The CDR3 contains 14 residues. Between the trimmed V and J ends, which lost 6 bases and 5 bases, there was a span of 19 bases. The CDR3 bases are TGCAGCGTCGTAAACAAGGGGGGTTGGTATGGCTACACCTTC. It is translated as CSVVNKGGWYGYTF.

This rearrangement joins TRBV4-3 to TRBJ2-1; D assignment may be TRBD1 or TRBD2 (5 bases each). The CDR3 covers 18 residues. The germline V gene has CDR1 LGHNA and CDR2 YSLEER. V was shortened by 1 base and J by 7 bases, with 23 bases between the two germline ends. Here the CDR3 reads CASSQGTVGAYSGNEQFF. CDR3 DNA: TGCGCCAGCAGCCAAGGTACTGTCGGGGCCTACTCGGGAAATGAGCAGTTCTTC.

The chain links TRBV12-3 or TRBV12-4 to TRBJ2-5; D not certain. The CDR3 consists of 13 residues. Trimming shortened V by 2 bases and J by 0 bases, and 4 bases separated the two germline ends. The CDR3 is CASSLQNQETQYF. DNA of the CDR3: TGTGCCAGCAGTTTACAAAACCAAGAGACCCAGTACTTC.

This clonotype showed up just a few times. Given a much more abundant clone one base away, this may be a read error. The CDR3 nucleotides are TGCAGTGCTAGCCAGGGACAGTTATGCGAGCAGTACTTC. Residues: CSASQGQLCEQYF. The chain links TRBV20-1 to TRBJ2-7; 7 nucleotides line up with TRBD1. This CDR3 is built from 13 residues. V shed 3 bases and J 6 bases; nucleotides not matched to a gene: 8. Germline V CDR1 and CDR2: DFQATT, SNEGSKA (reference sequence).

V and J are TRBV20-1 and TRBJ2-7; tentatively, D is TRBD2 (6 bases). Per the germline V gene, CDR1 is DFQATT and CDR2 is SNEGSKA (reference sequence). The ends were cut back, 4 bases at V and 3 bases at J, with 19 bases in the middle. The CDR3 contains 15 residues. The CDR3 is CSANTLGGTHYEQYF. CDR3 in DNA: TGCAGTGCTAATACGCTAGGCGGGACGCACTACGAGCAGTACTTC.

The genes are TRBV27 and TRBJ2-7; D is perhaps TRBD1 or TRBD2 (5 bases each). The V and J ends lost 2 bases and 6 bases respectively, with 17 bases between them. The CDR3 has 15 amino acids. CDR1 is MNHEY, CDR2 SMNVEV, per germline (reference sequence). CDR3 amino acids: CASSLLGTAVSEQYF. The CDR3 nucleotides read TGTGCCAGCAGTTTACTAGGGACCGCCGTTTCCGAGCAGTACTTC.

The V call is TRBV7-2, the J call TRBJ2-4; TRBD2 matches 11 bases. The DNA end is more similar to TRBJ2-7, so the J call may be wrong. The CDR3 covers 14 residues. Germline V CDR1 and CDR2: SGHTA, FQGNSA. CDR3 sequence (DNA): TGTGCCAGCGGATCGGGACTAGCGGCCTACGAGCAGTACTTC. This translates into CASGSGLAAYEQYF.

J is TRBJ1-2 and V is TRBV6-5; 7 bases agree with TRBD1. V trimming: 6 bases; J trimming: 5 bases; junction bases outside the gene matches: 9. Germline-derived CDR1 and CDR2 are MNHEY and SVGAGI. This CDR3 has 14 residues. CDR3 region: CASSNLGGPYGYTF. The DNA of the CDR3 is TGTGCCAGCAGCAACTTAGGGGGCCCTTATGGCTACACCTTC.

This clonotype has a handful of counts. The chain carries TRBV3-1 and TRBJ2-7, with D maybe TRBD2 (6 bases). The J call is doubtful: the DNA matches TRBJ2-5 better. The CDR3 sequence is 15 residues long. Germline V lookup: CDR1 LGHDT, CDR2 YNNKEL (reference sequence). CDR3 sequence: CASSQGGTSAETQYF. The CDR3 nucleotides read TGTGCCAGCAGCCAAGGGGGGACTTCCGCGGAGACCCAGTACTTC.

This clonotype was counted between two and nine times. The CDR3 region is CATSSWDRGIYEQYF. The CDR3 nucleotides read TGTGCCACCAGCTCTTGGGACAGGGGAATCTACGAGCAGTACTTC. The genes are TRBV15 and TRBJ2-7, with 10 bases identical to TRBD1. There are 15 residues in the CDR3. V was pared by 5 bases and J by 3 bases, with 7 bases of the junction left unmatched. Germline CDR1 reads LNHNV; CDR2 reads YYDKDF (reference sequence).

This clonotype occurred a few times. The chain uses TRBV6-6 and TRBJ1-5; 10 bases match TRBD1. The germline V gene has CDR1 MNHNY and CDR2 SVGAGI (reference sequence). The CDR3 covers 14 residues. The V gene end was trimmed by 6 bases and the J gene end by 2 bases; junction bases not matched to a gene: 1. CDR3 nucleotide sequence: TGTGCCAGCAGGACAGGGGGCGGCAATCAGCCCCAGCATTTT. Translating it yields CASRTGGGNQPQHF.

This clonotype was observed a few times. The CDR3 nucleotides are TGCAGCGTTGAGTGGGCTTCTAATATAGAGACCCAGTACTTC. Translated, it gives CSVEWASNIETQYF. V is TRBV29-1 and J is TRBJ2-5; D is ambiguous. Trimming stripped 3 bases from V and 4 bases from J, with 15 bases between. The CDR3 sequence is 14 residues long. The germline CDR1 and CDR2 sequences are SQVTM and ANQGSEA. The whole variable domain, filled in from reference TRBV29-1 and TRBJ2-5, reads SAVISQKPSRDICQRGTSLTIQCQVDSQVTMMFWYRQQPGQSLTLIATANQGSEATYESGFVIDKFPISRPNLTFSTLTVSNMSPEDSSIYLCSVEWASNIETQYFGPGTRLLVL.

The chain has TRBV7-2 and TRBJ1-1, with D hard to call. The CDR3 length is 14 residues. The V gene lost 3 bases and the J gene lost 1 base, with 9 bases spanning the gap. In germline, CDR1 is SGHTA, CDR2 FQGNSA. The CDR3 protein is CASSFGTKNTEAFF. DNA for the CDR3: TGTGCCAGCAGCTTTGGAACAAAGAACACTGAAGCTTTCTTT.

This clonotype was seen a handful of times. This sequence joins TRBV20-1 and TRBJ2-1; TRBD2 aligns across 15 bases. Germline CDR1 is DFQATT and CDR2 is SNEGSKA (reference sequence). The CDR3 spans 18 residues. V lost 1 base and J lost 8; bases outside the gene matches: 12. The CDR3 sequence: CSARVTTGLAGGQHEQFF. Written as DNA, the CDR3 is TGCAGTGCTAGAGTAACCACCGGACTAGCGGGGGGGCAGCATGAGCAGTTCTTC.